The 21 T cell receptor beta chains presented below share a single source sample, sequenced in a study of neurological immune-mediated disorders (dated by TCRdb to between 2018 and 2021). Libraries were built with 5' RACE. For sequencing, an Illumina HiSeq 2500 was employed. TCRdb passed the public sequencing reads through fastp at Q25 and MiXCR, retaining productive beta sequences. Rows with a matching CDR3 protein are joined into one entry that keeps the most common DNA and genes. In this sample the table shows around 130,000 distinct CDR3 sequences, roughly 3.2% of which occur a single time. Over 1% of the sample lies in the top ten. The sequenced sample was PBMCs. Source of these receptors: a young woman with multiple sclerosis.

This clonotype appeared many times. The chain couples TRBV6-5 to TRBJ1-6, with D unresolved. This CDR3 is built from 13 residues. In germline, CDR1 is MNHEY, CDR2 SVGAGI. V shed 5 bases and J shed 9 bases, with 11 bases lying between them. The CDR3, as DNA: TGTGCCAGCAGTGACACCGGACTTTCACCCCTCCACTTT. Translating it yields CASSDTGLSPLHF.

This clonotype was seen at least ten times. The chain links TRBV5-1 to TRBJ1-1, with a weak D call TRBD1 (5 bases). Germline assignment: CDR1 SGHRS and CDR2 YFSETQ. There are 15 residues in the CDR3. The germline V and J ends were trimmed by 5 bases and 2 bases, with 16 bases remaining between them. The CDR3: CASRGLGSPNTEAFF. The CDR3 DNA follows: TGCGCCAGCAGGGGACTGGGGTCTCCAAACACTGAAGCTTTCTTT.

This clonotype has at least ten counts. This chain links TRBV3-1 with TRBJ2-7; TRBD2 is a possible D gene (6 bases). This CDR3 is built from 12 residues. Germline V gives CDR1 LGHDT, CDR2 YNNKEL (reference sequence). V gave up 1 base and J gave up 7 bases, with 8 bases separating them. CDR3: CASSQGAGEQYF. In DNA form, the CDR3 reads TGTGCCAGCAGCCAAGGGGCGGGGGAGCAGTACTTC.

Ten or more counts support this clonotype. CDR3 bases: TGTGCCAGCAGTTTTCGCCGGACCCGCAATGGCTACACCTTC. It specifies CASSFRRTRNGYTF. The chain carries TRBV12-3 or TRBV12-4 and TRBJ1-2; D not certain. The CDR3 covers 14 residues. Trimming cost V 3 bases and J 6 bases, with 14 bases left between them.

Many counts were recorded for this clonotype. The chain joins TRBV20-1 to TRBJ2-2; 9 nucleotides line up with TRBD2. Germline trimming cut 1 base from V and 0 bases from J; bases unmatched to any gene: 3. This CDR3 has 16 amino acids. The germline V gene encodes CDR1 DFQATT and CDR2 SNEGSKA (reference sequence). Written as DNA, the CDR3 is TGCAGTGCTAGAGTTCCTAGCGGGACGAACACCGGGGAGCTGTTTTTT. This translates into CSARVPSGTNTGELFF.

The sample holds many counts of this clonotype. This sequence joins TRBV29-1 and TRBJ2-7, with D perhaps matching TRBD2 (6 bases). The length of the CDR3 is 13 residues. Germline CDR1 reads SQVTM; CDR2 reads ANQGSEA. Trimming cost V 6 bases and J 4 bases, with 16 bases left between them. The CDR3 sequence: CSVAGLTTYEQYF. The CDR3 DNA is TGCAGCGTCGCGGGACTCACCACGTACGAGCAGTACTTC.

In this sample, this clonotype turned up many times. The rearrangement links TRBV20-1 to TRBJ1-2, with D tentatively TRBD1 (6 bases). CDR1 is DFQATT, CDR2 SNEGSKA, per germline (reference sequence). CDR3 size: 13 residues. The CDR3 reads CSTTAQGTRGYTF. The CDR3 bases are TGCAGCACCACCGCACAGGGTACGCGCGGCTACACCTTC.

This clonotype has a count of ten or more. The chain has TRBV6-6 and TRBJ2-1; D is possibly TRBD1 (6 bases). The V gene lost 8 bases and the J gene lost 9 bases, with 17 bases spanning the gap. CDR1 is MNHNY, CDR2 SVGAGI, per germline (reference sequence). This CDR3 is 13 amino acids long. CDR3: CASRAGDWSEQFF. For the CDR3, the DNA is TGTGCCAGCCGGGCAGGGGATTGGAGTGAGCAGTTCTTC.

This clonotype was counted ten times or more. The rearrangement links TRBV20-1 to TRBJ2-1, with 9 bases matching TRBD1. Per germline, CDR1 DFQATT and CDR2 SNEGSKA (reference sequence). V was clipped by 5 bases and J by 0 bases; unmatched bases: 11. There are 17 residues in the CDR3. The CDR3 DNA sequence: TGCAGTGCTCGACAGGGGGGCACTAGCCACTCCTACAATGAGCAGTTCTTC. Translating it yields CSARQGGTSHSYNEQFF.

This clonotype occurred many times. The rearrangement uses TRBV5-1 and TRBJ1-2; D is ambiguous. CDR1 SGHRS and CDR2 YFSETQ come from the germline V gene. V lost 4 bases to trimming and J lost 2 bases, with 9 bases between them. The CDR3 totals 13 residues. CDR3 residues: CASSPAPNYGYTF. In DNA, the CDR3 is TGCGCCAGCAGCCCCGCACCAAACTATGGCTACACCTTC.

This chain connects TRBV3-2 to TRBJ2-3; the table's D call TRBD1 went unverified against the DNA. TRBV3-2 is labeled a pseudogene. The CDR3 consists of 14 residues. CDR3 DNA: TGTGCCAGAAGCGGGGCCTGGTTCACAGATACGCAGTATTTT. It codes for CARSGAWFTDTQYF.

This clonotype was counted between two and nine times. A much larger clone is a single base away; this may be a read error. This sequence joins TRBV5-8 and TRBJ1-1; unclear D gene. Germline V CDR1 and CDR2: SGHTS, YDEGEE. Trimming shortened V by 0 bases and J by 0 bases, and 12 bases separated the two germline ends. CDR3 length equals 16 residues. The CDR3: CASSLGRGEVNTEAFF. Written as DNA, the CDR3 is TGTGCCAGCAGCTTGGGGCGGGGAGAAGTGAACACTGAAGCTTTCTTT.

This clonotype was detected ten times or more. The genes are TRBV5-1 and TRBJ2-3; D gene uncertain. Germline CDR1 SGHRS, CDR2 YFSETQ. The CDR3 is 13 amino acids. Trimming stripped 4 bases from V and 6 bases from J, with 12 bases between. In DNA, the CDR3 is TGCGCCAGCAGCCCCAGAGAAGTCGATACGCAGTATTTT. It yields the protein CASSPREVDTQYF.

This clonotype has a count of ten or more. The CDR3 DNA sequence: TGTGCCAGCAGCTCTGGGACTGGGTACGAGCAGTACTTC. It codes for CASSSGTGYEQYF. V gene TRBV12-3 or TRBV12-4 combines with J gene TRBJ2-7; D perhaps matches TRBD2 (6 bases). The CDR3 runs 13 residues. V lost 6 bases and J lost 4, with 13 bases in between.

This clonotype has a count of ten or more. This chain links TRBV20-1 with TRBJ2-1; 9 positions agree with TRBD2. CDR1 DFQATT and CDR2 SNEGSKA come from the germline V gene (reference sequence). V trimming: 4 bases; J trimming: 3 bases; junction bases outside the gene matches: 7. This CDR3 spans 15 amino acids. The CDR3 here is CSAMSTSGFYNEQFF. Here the CDR3 DNA reads TGCAGTGCTATGTCGACTAGCGGATTCTACAATGAGCAGTTCTTC.

This clonotype showed up many times. This chain uses TRBV20-1 with TRBJ1-2, with no clear D. The V end was cut by 0 bases, the J end by 5 bases, with 10 bases between. This CDR3 is 13 amino acids long. Per the germline V gene, CDR1 is DFQATT and CDR2 is SNEGSKA (reference sequence). The CDR3 coding sequence is TGCAGTGCTAGAGAGCGAGGGAAATATGGCTACACCTTC. Amino acid sequence: CSARERGKYGYTF.

This clonotype has ten or more counts. V and J are TRBV12-3 or TRBV12-4 and TRBJ1-1; the D is unclear. Trimming removed 6 bases from V and 3 bases from J, with 11 bases in between. The CDR3 has 13 residues. This CDR3 is CASSLGPYTEAFF. The CDR3 nucleotides read TGTGCCAGCAGCCTAGGACCATACACTGAAGCTTTCTTT.

This clonotype was detected ten times or more. The chain is built from TRBV7-2 and TRBJ1-4, with a tentative D call TRBD1 (5 bases). Germline CDR1 reads SGHTA; CDR2 reads FQGNSA. V lost 5 bases and J lost 8, with 12 bases in between. The CDR3 covers 13 residues. In DNA, the CDR3 is TGTGCCAGCAGCGGGGGGTTGCGGGAAAAACTGTTTTTT. It yields the protein CASSGGLREKLFF. The entire variable domain, with the rest obtained from reference TRBV7-2 and TRBJ1-4, is as follows: GAGVSQSPSNKVTEKGKDVELRCDPISGHTALYWYRQSLGQGLEFLIYFQGNSAPDKSGLPSDRFSAERTGGSVSTLTIQRTQQEDSAVYLCASSGGLREKLFFGSGTQLSVL.

At least ten counts were recorded for this clonotype. V and J are TRBV7-6 and TRBJ1-1; the D is unclear. The CDR3 runs to 15 residues. V was shortened by 0 bases and J by 1 base, with 9 bases between the two germline ends. Germline CDR1 SGHVS, CDR2 FNYEAQ. The CDR3 here is CASSLALGRNTEAFF. For the CDR3, the DNA is TGTGCCAGCAGCTTAGCGCTGGGGAGGAACACTGAAGCTTTCTTT.

The table lists this clonotype with many counts. The chain couples TRBV6-5 to TRBJ1-1; D uncertain. V lost 4 bases and J lost 1, with 13 bases in between. The length of the CDR3 is 15 residues. CDR1 and CDR2 (germline): MNHEY, SVGAGI. The CDR3 DNA reads TGTGCCAGCAGTTCCTTGACGGAGGGGAACACTGAAGCTTTCTTT. Amino acids: CASSSLTEGNTEAFF.

This clonotype was observed at least ten times. The chain has TRBV12-3 or TRBV12-4 and TRBJ2-1, with 7 bases fitting TRBD2. V lost 3 bases to trimming and J lost 8 bases; unmatched junction nucleotides: 1. CDR3 length: 12 residues. CDR3 sequence reads: CASSFRGDEQFF. The CDR3 coding sequence is TGTGCCAGCAGTTTTCGGGGGGATGAGCAGTTCTTC.